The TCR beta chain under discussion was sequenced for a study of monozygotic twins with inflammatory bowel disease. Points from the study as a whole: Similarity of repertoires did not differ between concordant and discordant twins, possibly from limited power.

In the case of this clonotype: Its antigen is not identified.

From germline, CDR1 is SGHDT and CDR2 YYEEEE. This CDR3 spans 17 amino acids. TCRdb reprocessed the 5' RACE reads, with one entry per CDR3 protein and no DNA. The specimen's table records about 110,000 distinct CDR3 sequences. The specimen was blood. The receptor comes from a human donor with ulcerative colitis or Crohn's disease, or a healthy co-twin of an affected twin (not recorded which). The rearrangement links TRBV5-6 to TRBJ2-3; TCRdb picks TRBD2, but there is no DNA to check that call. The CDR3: CASSLVGSGGAADTQYF.